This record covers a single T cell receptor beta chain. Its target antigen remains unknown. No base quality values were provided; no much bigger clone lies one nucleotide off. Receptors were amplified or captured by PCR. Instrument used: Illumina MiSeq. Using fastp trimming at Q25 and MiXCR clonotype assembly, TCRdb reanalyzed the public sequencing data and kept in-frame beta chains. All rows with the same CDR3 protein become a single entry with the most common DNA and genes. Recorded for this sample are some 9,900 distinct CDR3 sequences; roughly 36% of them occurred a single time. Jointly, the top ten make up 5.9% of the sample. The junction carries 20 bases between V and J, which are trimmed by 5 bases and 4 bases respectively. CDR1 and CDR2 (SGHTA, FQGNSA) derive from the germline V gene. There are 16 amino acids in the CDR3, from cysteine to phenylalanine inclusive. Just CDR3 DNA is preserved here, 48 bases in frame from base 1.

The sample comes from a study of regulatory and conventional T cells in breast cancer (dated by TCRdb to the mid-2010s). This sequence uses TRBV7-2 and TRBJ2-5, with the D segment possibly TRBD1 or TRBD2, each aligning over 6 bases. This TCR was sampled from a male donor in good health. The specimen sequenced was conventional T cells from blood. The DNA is TGTGCCAGCAGCCCCAGACAGGCCCCGGGGGCAGAGACCCAGTACTTC. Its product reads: CASSPRQAPGAETQYF.